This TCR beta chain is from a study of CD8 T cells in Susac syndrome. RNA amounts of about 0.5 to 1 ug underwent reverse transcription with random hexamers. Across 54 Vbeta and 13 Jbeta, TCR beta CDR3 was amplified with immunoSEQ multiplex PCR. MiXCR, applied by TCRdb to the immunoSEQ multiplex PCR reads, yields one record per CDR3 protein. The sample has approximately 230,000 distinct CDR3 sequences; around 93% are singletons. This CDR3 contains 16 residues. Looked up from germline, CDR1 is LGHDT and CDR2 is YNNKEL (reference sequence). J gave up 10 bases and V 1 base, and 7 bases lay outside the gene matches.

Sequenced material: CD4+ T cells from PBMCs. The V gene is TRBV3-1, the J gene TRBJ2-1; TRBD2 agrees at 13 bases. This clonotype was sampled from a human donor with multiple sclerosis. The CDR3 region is CASSQALAGGPGEQFF. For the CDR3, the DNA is TGTGCCAGCAGCCAAGCACTAGCGGGAGGGCCGGGGGAGCAGTTCTTC.